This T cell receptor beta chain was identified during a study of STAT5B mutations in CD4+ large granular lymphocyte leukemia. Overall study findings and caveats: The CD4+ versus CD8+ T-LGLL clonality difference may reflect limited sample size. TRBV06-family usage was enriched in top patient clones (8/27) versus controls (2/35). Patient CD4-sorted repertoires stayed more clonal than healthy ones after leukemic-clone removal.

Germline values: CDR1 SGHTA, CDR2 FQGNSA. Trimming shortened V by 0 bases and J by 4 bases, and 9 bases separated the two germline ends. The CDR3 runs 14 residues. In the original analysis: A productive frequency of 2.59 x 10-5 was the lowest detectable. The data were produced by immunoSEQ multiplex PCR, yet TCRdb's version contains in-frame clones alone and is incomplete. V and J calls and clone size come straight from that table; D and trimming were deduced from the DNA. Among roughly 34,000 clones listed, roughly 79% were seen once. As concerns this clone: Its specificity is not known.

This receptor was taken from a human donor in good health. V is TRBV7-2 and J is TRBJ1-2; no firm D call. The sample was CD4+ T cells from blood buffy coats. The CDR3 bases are TGTGCCAGCAGCTTAGCGGGCGCCTCCTATGGCTACACCTTC. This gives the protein CASSLAGASYGYTF.